This TCR beta chain was captured in a study of patients and donors after allogeneic stem cell transplantation. TCRdb processed the RT-PCR reads anew with MiXCR; each CDR3 protein has one entry. The sample has hundreds of thousands of distinct CDR3 sequences; 16% are singletons. CDR1 and CDR2 (germline): SQVTM, ANQGSEA. The CDR3 covers 12 residues. V lost 6 bases to trimming and J lost 5 bases, with 10 bases between them. This clonotype was detected only a few times. This clonotype was obtained from a human donor who was either an allogeneic HSCT recipient or a stem cell or donor lymphocyte infusion donor (not recorded which). It is not recorded whose cells these are; they may come from a transplant donor. The chain is built from TRBV29-1 and TRBJ2-2, with D tentatively TRBD2 (6 bases). Specimen: blood, either unsorted or a sorted T cell fraction (not recorded which). The CDR3 is CSVAGRTGELFF. CDR3 nucleotide sequence: TGCAGCGTCGCAGGGAGGACCGGGGAGCTGTTTTTT.